The next 21 T cell receptor beta chains were all read from a single sample in a study of cytomegalovirus exposure and HLA in healthy donors. The study ran its PCR with 60 Vbeta and 13 Jbeta primers. Clones were read by immunoSEQ multiplex PCR, and TCRdb kept only the in-frame ones, dropping some. Here the sample spans fewer than 200,000 clones, roughly 70% being singletons. The sequenced material came from PBMCs. The receptors were sampled from a woman aged 18-29 years in good health and CMV-seropositive.

The chain couples TRBV5-1 to TRBJ2-7, with 10 bases matching TRBD1. Germline loops: CDR1 SGHRS, CDR2 YFSETQ. The CDR3 sequence is 14 residues long. V dropped 5 bases and J dropped 3; count of bases not matched to a gene: 5. The CDR3 sequence is CASSPGTGVYEQYF. For the CDR3, the DNA is TGCGCCAGCAGTCCCGGGACAGGGGTCTACGAGCAGTACTTC.

The gene calls are TRBV30 and TRBJ2-7; the match to TRBD2 covers 7 bases. With V trimmed by 0 bases and J by 3 bases, 8 bases remained unmatched. Germline CDR1 GTSNPN, CDR2 SVGIG (reference sequence). The CDR3 sequence is 15 residues long. CDR3 bases: TGTGCCTGGAGTGTACCCGGACTAGTCAACTACGAGCAGTACTTC. Translating it yields CAWSVPGLVNYEQYF.

The chain is built from TRBV10-3 and TRBJ2-3; TRBD1 agrees at 9 bases. The germline V gene encodes CDR1 ENHRY and CDR2 SYGVKD. J gave up 0 bases and V 6 bases, and 7 bases lay outside the gene matches. The CDR3 is made up of 16 amino acids. The CDR3 protein is CAIRNKGQGSTDTQYF. The CDR3 DNA reads TGTGCCATCAGGAACAAGGGACAGGGAAGCACAGATACGCAGTATTTT.

Only one count was recorded for this clone. The chain joins TRBV11-1 to TRBJ1-1, with a possible D match to TRBD1 (6 bases). The germline V gene encodes CDR1 SGHAT and CDR2 FQDESV (reference sequence). CDR3 length: 14 residues. V lost 2 bases and J 4 bases, leaving 11 bases between the germline ends. CDR3 bases: TGTGCCAGCAGCTTAATCGTCAGGGGCACTGAAGCTTTCTTT. It specifies CASSLIVRGTEAFF.

The CDR3 region has the DNA TGTGCCAGCAGCTTCGACAGGGGGCACACTGAAGCTTTCTTT. This gives the protein CASSFDRGHTEAFF. The J gene is TRBJ1-1, the V gene TRBV7-6, with 10 bases matching TRBD1. The CDR3 has 14 residues. The trim removed 3 bases at V and 3 bases at J, leaving 1 base unmatched. Germline loops: CDR1 SGHVS, CDR2 FNYEAQ.

This clone occurred once. The rearrangement uses TRBV12-5 and TRBJ1-4, with D possibly matching TRBD1 (6 bases). CDR1 and CDR2 (germline): LGHNT, FRNRAP. The CDR3 totals 15 residues. Trimming removed 1 base at V and 0 bases at J, with 6 bases between. CDR3 sequence reads: CASGLAGATNEKLFF. As DNA, the CDR3 is TGTGCTAGTGGTTTGGCAGGGGCAACTAATGAAAAACTGTTTTTT.

The chain links TRBV5-1 to TRBJ2-3; 12 bases fit TRBD2. CDR1 and CDR2 from the germline V gene are SGHRS and YFSETQ. The CDR3 sequence is 14 residues long. V trimming: 4 bases; J trimming: 7 bases; junction bases outside the gene matches: 4. CDR3 in amino acids: CASSDLAGGNTQYF. CDR3 in DNA: TGCGCCAGCAGCGACCTAGCGGGGGGGAATACGCAGTATTTT.

J is TRBJ1-2 and V is TRBV19; 10 nucleotides align to TRBD1. V was clipped by 5 bases and J by 6 bases; unmatched bases: 9. Germline lookup yields CDR1 LNHDA and CDR2 SQIVND (reference sequence). This CDR3 contains 15 residues. CDR3: CASSPQSGTGDGYTF. CDR3 DNA: TGTGCCAGTAGTCCGCAAAGCGGGACAGGGGATGGCTACACCTTC.

The chain carries TRBV4-2 and TRBJ2-2, with a tentative D call TRBD2 (5 bases). The CDR3 is 16 amino acids. The germline gives CDR1 LGHNA, CDR2 YNFKEQ. Trimming stripped 4 bases from V and 2 bases from J, with 14 bases between. Here the CDR3 reads CASSPRELGNTGELFF. The CDR3 DNA reads as TGTGCCAGCAGCCCCCGAGAACTAGGAAACACCGGGGAGCTGTTTTTT.

Worth noting for this clone: Other DNA sequences in the same sample also yield this CDR3. For the CDR3, the DNA is TGTGCCAGCAGCTTAGGTCGTAGGACGGGGGTATACAATGAGCAGTTCTTC. Encoded protein: CASSLGRRTGVYNEQFF. The rearrangement joins TRBV13 to TRBJ2-1; D possibly corresponds to TRBD2 (6 bases). This CDR3 is built from 17 residues. Per germline, CDR1 PRHDT and CDR2 FYEKMQ (reference sequence). V was shortened by 0 bases and J by 4 bases, with 16 bases between the two germline ends. Combining the CDR3 with reference TRBV13 and TRBJ2-1 gives the whole variable domain AAGVIQSPRHLIKEKRETATLKCYPIPRHDTVYWYQQGPGQDPQFLISFYEKMQSDKGSIPDRFSAQQFSDYHSELNMSSLELGDSALYFCASSLGRRTGVYNEQFFGPGTRLTVL.

The genes are TRBV4-2 and TRBJ2-5, with a tentative D call TRBD2 (6 bases). The closer fit of TRBJ2-7 to the DNA end suggests the J call may be wrong. Germline-derived CDR1 and CDR2 are LGHNA and YNFKEQ. This CDR3 has 15 amino acids. CDR3 sequence reads: CASSQEPAGTYEQYF. CDR3 sequence (DNA): TGTGCCAGCAGCCAAGAGCCGGCGGGAACCTACGAGCAGTACTTC.

The chain is built from TRBV6-1 and TRBJ1-1, with 9 positions matching TRBD1. The V segment lost 3 bases and the J segment 5 bases; nucleotides outside the gene matches: 7. The V gene's germline CDR1 is MNHNS and CDR2 SASEGT. CDR3 length: 15 amino acids. The CDR3 sequence: CASSDLTGGETEAFF. The CDR3 nucleotides read TGTGCCAGCAGTGACCTTACAGGGGGCGAGACTGAAGCTTTCTTT.

The chain joins TRBV28 to TRBJ1-1; TRBD1 agrees at 7 bases. The CDR3 has 17 amino acids. V lost 7 bases to trimming and J lost 0 bases; unmatched junction nucleotides: 14. Germline V lookup: CDR1 MDHEN, CDR2 SYDVKM. CDR3 loop: CASTLELDRTMNTEAFF. DNA for the CDR3: TGTGCCAGCACCCTCGAATTGGACAGGACGATGAACACTGAAGCTTTCTTT.

The chain combines TRBV5-8 with TRBJ1-1; TRBD1 matches at 7 bases. Trimming removed 4 bases from V and 4 bases from J; junction bases left unmatched: 7. Germline V gives CDR1 SGHTS, CDR2 YDEGEE. This CDR3 has 14 residues. CDR3 amino acids: CASSRGQAATEAFF. The CDR3 nucleotides read TGTGCCAGCAGCAGAGGACAGGCTGCCACTGAAGCTTTCTTT.

The rearrangement uses TRBV9 and TRBJ2-1; D possibly corresponds to TRBD1 (5 bases). The CDR3 runs 17 residues. Trimming cost V 4 bases and J 2 bases, with 19 bases left between them. From germline, CDR1 is SGDLS and CDR2 YYNGEE. This chain's CDR3 is CASSSTWGPGTYNEQFF. Written as DNA, the CDR3 is TGTGCCAGCAGCTCCACCTGGGGCCCCGGCACCTACAATGAGCAGTTCTTC.

This sequence joins TRBV30 and TRBJ1-5, with D possibly being TRBD1 (5 bases). Germline lookup yields CDR1 GTSNPN and CDR2 SVGIG (reference sequence). The CDR3 length is 15 residues. V dropped 3 bases and J dropped 2 bases, with 14 bases sitting between them. The CDR3 protein is CAWSPLGGGNQPQHF. CDR3 nucleotide sequence: TGTGCCTGGAGCCCGCTGGGGGGGGGCAATCAGCCCCAGCATTTT.

This rearrangement joins TRBV6-5 to TRBJ1-2; 10 bases are a match to TRBD1. Germline V gene data show CDR1 as MNHEY and CDR2 as SVGAGI. The V gene end was trimmed by 6 bases and the J gene end by 2 bases; junction bases not matched to a gene: 6. There are 15 residues in the CDR3. The CDR3 sequence: CASRGQGNGNYGYTF. CDR3 DNA sequence: TGTGCCAGCAGGGGACAGGGGAATGGGAACTATGGCTACACCTTC.

CDR3: CASSLVLASTDTQYF. The CDR3 DNA reads as TGCGCCAGCAGCTTGGTCCTGGCTAGCACAGATACGCAGTATTTT. The chain links TRBV5-1 to TRBJ2-3, with D unresolved. V was cut by 0 bases and J by 0 bases, with 8 bases left in between. CDR3 length: 15 amino acids. CDR1 and CDR2 (germline): SGHRS, YFSETQ.

V is TRBV5-1 and J is TRBJ2-1, with 9 bases matching TRBD2. The germline V gene encodes CDR1 SGHRS and CDR2 YFSETQ. V shed 1 base, J shed 8 bases, and the junction held 7 bases outside the gene matches. This CDR3 is built from 15 residues. This chain's CDR3 is CASSLFEAGGYEQFF. The CDR3 DNA is TGCGCCAGCAGCTTGTTTGAAGCGGGGGGATATGAGCAGTTCTTC.

This rearrangement joins TRBV4-3 to TRBJ2-3; 10 nucleotides line up with TRBD1. The ends lost 4 bases at V and 4 bases at J; junction bases unmatched: 8. The length of the CDR3 is 16 residues. The germline V gene encodes CDR1 LGHNA and CDR2 YSLEER. The CDR3 is CASSPQPGQGSDTQYF. The CDR3 DNA is TGCGCCAGCAGCCCACAACCGGGACAGGGGTCAGATACGCAGTATTTT.

The J gene is TRBJ1-2, the V gene TRBV7-2; unclear D gene. Germline CDR1 reads SGHTA; CDR2 reads FQGNSA. CDR3 length: 12 residues. The ends were cut back, 5 bases at V and 8 bases at J, with 12 bases in the middle. The CDR3 coding sequence is TGTGCCAGCAGCCCCCGGAGGGTCGGCTACACCTTC. Protein sequence: CASSPRRVGYTF.